This TCR beta chain was profiled in a study of shared clonotypes between healthy human individuals. Study-wide background: The study drew on a couple of women and a few men aged 18 to 49 as donors.

Trimming removed 0 bases at V and 1 base at J, with 14 bases between. The CDR3 is 17 amino acids. Germline V gene data show CDR1 as SEHNR and CDR2 as FQNEAQ (reference sequence). Original methodology: For the immunoSEQ data, sequences were junction-only without quality scores, so filtering differed. Measured with immunoSEQ multiplex PCR; TCRdb has only the in-frame clones, and not every one. D and trimming were read from the DNA, whereas the V and J calls and clone size are those reported in that table. The data contain fewer than 3 million clones, around 92% of them singletons. Sequenced sample: naive CD4+ T cells from PBMCs. Subset indicated: CD45RA+ positively selected. This receptor was identified in a man younger than 35 in good health. Some clones in this sample may be carry-over from other donors' samples. The chain uses TRBV7-9 and TRBJ2-3, with a tentative D call TRBD1 (5 bases). CDR3 DNA sequence: TGTGCCAGCAGCTTAGCGATCGGTGACAGCGGCACAGATACGCAGTATTTT. It translates to CASSLAIGDSGTDTQYF.